This record concerns one T cell receptor (beta chain) sequence. Assay used: immunoSEQ multiplex PCR; TCRdb lists only in-frame clones, some missing. The top ten clones hold around 1.8% of a sample with hundreds of thousands of clones, about 89% of them seen once. The study drew participants aged about 18 to 89 years from under 30 US areas. This sample is drawn from a study of blood T cell repertoires in COVID-19. Study-level background: Sites in the United States, Italy and Spain provided acute and convalescent COVID-19 samples. T cells, B-cell-depleted T cells, or PBMCs provided the cDNA or gDNA that served as material.

The length of the CDR3 is 13 residues. Trimming removed 8 bases at V and 10 bases at J, with 20 bases between. The germline CDR1 and CDR2 sequences are LNHNV and YYDKDF (reference sequence). V gene TRBV15 combines with J gene TRBJ1-1; D possibly corresponds to TRBD1 (5 bases). The sample taken for sequencing was PBMCs or T cells enriched from blood (not recorded which). The source of this sequence is a woman aged 18-29 years who had recovered from COVID-19. DNA for the CDR3: TGTGCCACCTCGGAGGGGACGACCGCTCGAGCTTTCTTT. It yields the protein CATSEGTTARAFF.